Each of the 5 T cell receptor beta chains below was sequenced from the same sample in a study of blood T cell repertoires in COVID-19. The protocol was immunoSEQ multiplex PCR, while the TCRdb copy is restricted to in-frame clones and leaves out a portion. This sample carries a few hundred thousand clones, 88% of them seen once, and the ten largest clones take around 1.3%. The source material was PBMCs or T cells enriched from blood (not recorded which). These receptor sequences come from a woman aged 35 to 49 with acute COVID-19.

This chain links TRBV19 with TRBJ2-3; 13 nucleotides align to TRBD2. The germline gives CDR1 LNHDA, CDR2 SQIVND (reference sequence). J lost 1 base, V lost 4 bases, and 11 bases had no gene match. The CDR3 length is 19 residues. DNA of the CDR3: TGTGCCAGTAGTACCGGACTAGCGGGAGTGGGATGGGGCACAGATACGCAGTATTTT. Its protein is CASSTGLAGVGWGTDTQYF.

The chain recombines TRBV28 with TRBJ1-1, with D maybe TRBD1 (5 bases). V gave up 10 bases and J gave up 1 base, with 19 bases separating them. Germline CDR1 MDHEN, CDR2 SYDVKM. The CDR3 spans 15 residues. Written as DNA, the CDR3 is TGTGCCACCTTGATCCCCCTAGGACAGAACACTGAAGCTTTCTTT. Residues: CATLIPLGQNTEAFF.

The V call is TRBV2, the J call TRBJ1-2; D is perhaps TRBD1 (5 bases). The germline gives CDR1 SNHLY, CDR2 FYNNEI. This CDR3 region has 12 residues. V lost 7 bases, J lost 3 bases, and 9 bases lay in between. CDR3 protein: CASTGGYYGYTF. The CDR3 region has the DNA TGTGCCAGCACGGGGGGATACTATGGCTACACCTTC.

CDR3 protein: CASSLTGNTEAFF. DNA for the CDR3: TGTGCCAGCAGCCTGACAGGGAACACTGAAGCTTTCTTT. The rearrangement joins TRBV6-5 to TRBJ1-1; D possibly corresponds to TRBD1 (6 bases). Trimming pared 6 bases from V and 1 base from J, leaving 9 bases between. CDR3 length: 13 residues. The germline CDR1 and CDR2 sequences are MNHEY and SVGAGI.

This rearrangement joins TRBV15 to TRBJ1-1; maybe TRBD1 (6 bases). Germline-derived CDR1 and CDR2 are LNHNV and YYDKDF (reference sequence). V lost 3 bases and J 1 base, leaving 6 bases between the germline ends. This CDR3 spans 13 amino acids. The CDR3 region has the DNA TGTGCCACCAGCAGGGACAGGAACACTGAAGCTTTCTTT. As protein: CATSRDRNTEAFF.